This TCR beta chain was obtained from a study of T cells in Graves' hyperthyroidism and ophthalmopathy. This clonotype has ten or more counts. The TCR beta CDR3 regions underwent amplification using RNA transcripts as the source. The TCR CDR3 first-round RT-PCR relied on the HTBI primer set. TCRdb fed the multiplex PCR reads into MiXCR, producing one record per CDR3 protein. The table records 400,000 to 550,000 distinct CDR3 sequences, about 24% of them present only once. V was clipped by 4 bases and J by 0 bases; unmatched bases: 5. Germline V gives CDR1 SQVTM, CDR2 ANQGSEA. The CDR3 has 14 amino acids.

This clonotype was obtained from a woman aged 25 to 45 with Graves' ophthalmopathy. The specimen was blood. The chain combines TRBV29-1 with TRBJ1-1, with 7 positions matching TRBD1. This CDR3 is CSVGLQGMNTEAFF. The CDR3 DNA reads TGCAGCGTTGGCTTACAGGGGATGAACACTGAAGCTTTCTTT.